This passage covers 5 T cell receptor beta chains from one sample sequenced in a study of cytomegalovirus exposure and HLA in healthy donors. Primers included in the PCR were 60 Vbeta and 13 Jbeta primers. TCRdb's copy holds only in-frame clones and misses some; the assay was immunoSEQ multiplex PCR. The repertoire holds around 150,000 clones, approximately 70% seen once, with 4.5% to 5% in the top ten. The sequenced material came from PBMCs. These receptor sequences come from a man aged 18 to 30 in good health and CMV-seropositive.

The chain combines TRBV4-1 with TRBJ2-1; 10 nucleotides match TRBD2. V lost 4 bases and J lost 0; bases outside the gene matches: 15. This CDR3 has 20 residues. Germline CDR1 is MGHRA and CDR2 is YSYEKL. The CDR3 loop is CASSLFTGTSAPSSYNEQFF. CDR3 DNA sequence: TGCGCCAGCAGCCTATTCACCGGGACTAGCGCCCCCAGCTCCTACAATGAGCAGTTCTTC.

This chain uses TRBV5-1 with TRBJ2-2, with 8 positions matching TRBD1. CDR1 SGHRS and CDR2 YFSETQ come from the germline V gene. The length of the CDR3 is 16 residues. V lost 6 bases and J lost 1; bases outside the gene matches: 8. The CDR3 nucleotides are TGCGCCAGCAACTCCCTCGGGACAGGGAACACCGGGGAGCTGTTTTTT. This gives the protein CASNSLGTGNTGELFF.

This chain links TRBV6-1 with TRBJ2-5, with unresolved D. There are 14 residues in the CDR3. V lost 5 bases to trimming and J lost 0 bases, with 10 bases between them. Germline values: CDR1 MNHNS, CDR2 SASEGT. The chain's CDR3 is CASSFFRDQETQYF. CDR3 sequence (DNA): TGTGCCAGCAGTTTCTTTCGGGACCAAGAGACCCAGTACTTC.

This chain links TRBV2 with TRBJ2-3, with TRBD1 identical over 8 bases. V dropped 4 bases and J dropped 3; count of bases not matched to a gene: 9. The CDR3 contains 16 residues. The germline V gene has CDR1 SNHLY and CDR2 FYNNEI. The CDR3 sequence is CASSATGAQVTDTQYF. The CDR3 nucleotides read TGTGCCAGCAGTGCGACAGGGGCACAGGTGACAGATACGCAGTATTTT.

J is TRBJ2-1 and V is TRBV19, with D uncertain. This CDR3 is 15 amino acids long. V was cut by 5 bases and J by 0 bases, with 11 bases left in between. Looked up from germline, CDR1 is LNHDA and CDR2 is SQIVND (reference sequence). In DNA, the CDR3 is TGTGCCAGTAGTCTAAGCCGGAGCTCCTACAATGAGCAGTTCTTC. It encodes CASSLSRSSYNEQFF.